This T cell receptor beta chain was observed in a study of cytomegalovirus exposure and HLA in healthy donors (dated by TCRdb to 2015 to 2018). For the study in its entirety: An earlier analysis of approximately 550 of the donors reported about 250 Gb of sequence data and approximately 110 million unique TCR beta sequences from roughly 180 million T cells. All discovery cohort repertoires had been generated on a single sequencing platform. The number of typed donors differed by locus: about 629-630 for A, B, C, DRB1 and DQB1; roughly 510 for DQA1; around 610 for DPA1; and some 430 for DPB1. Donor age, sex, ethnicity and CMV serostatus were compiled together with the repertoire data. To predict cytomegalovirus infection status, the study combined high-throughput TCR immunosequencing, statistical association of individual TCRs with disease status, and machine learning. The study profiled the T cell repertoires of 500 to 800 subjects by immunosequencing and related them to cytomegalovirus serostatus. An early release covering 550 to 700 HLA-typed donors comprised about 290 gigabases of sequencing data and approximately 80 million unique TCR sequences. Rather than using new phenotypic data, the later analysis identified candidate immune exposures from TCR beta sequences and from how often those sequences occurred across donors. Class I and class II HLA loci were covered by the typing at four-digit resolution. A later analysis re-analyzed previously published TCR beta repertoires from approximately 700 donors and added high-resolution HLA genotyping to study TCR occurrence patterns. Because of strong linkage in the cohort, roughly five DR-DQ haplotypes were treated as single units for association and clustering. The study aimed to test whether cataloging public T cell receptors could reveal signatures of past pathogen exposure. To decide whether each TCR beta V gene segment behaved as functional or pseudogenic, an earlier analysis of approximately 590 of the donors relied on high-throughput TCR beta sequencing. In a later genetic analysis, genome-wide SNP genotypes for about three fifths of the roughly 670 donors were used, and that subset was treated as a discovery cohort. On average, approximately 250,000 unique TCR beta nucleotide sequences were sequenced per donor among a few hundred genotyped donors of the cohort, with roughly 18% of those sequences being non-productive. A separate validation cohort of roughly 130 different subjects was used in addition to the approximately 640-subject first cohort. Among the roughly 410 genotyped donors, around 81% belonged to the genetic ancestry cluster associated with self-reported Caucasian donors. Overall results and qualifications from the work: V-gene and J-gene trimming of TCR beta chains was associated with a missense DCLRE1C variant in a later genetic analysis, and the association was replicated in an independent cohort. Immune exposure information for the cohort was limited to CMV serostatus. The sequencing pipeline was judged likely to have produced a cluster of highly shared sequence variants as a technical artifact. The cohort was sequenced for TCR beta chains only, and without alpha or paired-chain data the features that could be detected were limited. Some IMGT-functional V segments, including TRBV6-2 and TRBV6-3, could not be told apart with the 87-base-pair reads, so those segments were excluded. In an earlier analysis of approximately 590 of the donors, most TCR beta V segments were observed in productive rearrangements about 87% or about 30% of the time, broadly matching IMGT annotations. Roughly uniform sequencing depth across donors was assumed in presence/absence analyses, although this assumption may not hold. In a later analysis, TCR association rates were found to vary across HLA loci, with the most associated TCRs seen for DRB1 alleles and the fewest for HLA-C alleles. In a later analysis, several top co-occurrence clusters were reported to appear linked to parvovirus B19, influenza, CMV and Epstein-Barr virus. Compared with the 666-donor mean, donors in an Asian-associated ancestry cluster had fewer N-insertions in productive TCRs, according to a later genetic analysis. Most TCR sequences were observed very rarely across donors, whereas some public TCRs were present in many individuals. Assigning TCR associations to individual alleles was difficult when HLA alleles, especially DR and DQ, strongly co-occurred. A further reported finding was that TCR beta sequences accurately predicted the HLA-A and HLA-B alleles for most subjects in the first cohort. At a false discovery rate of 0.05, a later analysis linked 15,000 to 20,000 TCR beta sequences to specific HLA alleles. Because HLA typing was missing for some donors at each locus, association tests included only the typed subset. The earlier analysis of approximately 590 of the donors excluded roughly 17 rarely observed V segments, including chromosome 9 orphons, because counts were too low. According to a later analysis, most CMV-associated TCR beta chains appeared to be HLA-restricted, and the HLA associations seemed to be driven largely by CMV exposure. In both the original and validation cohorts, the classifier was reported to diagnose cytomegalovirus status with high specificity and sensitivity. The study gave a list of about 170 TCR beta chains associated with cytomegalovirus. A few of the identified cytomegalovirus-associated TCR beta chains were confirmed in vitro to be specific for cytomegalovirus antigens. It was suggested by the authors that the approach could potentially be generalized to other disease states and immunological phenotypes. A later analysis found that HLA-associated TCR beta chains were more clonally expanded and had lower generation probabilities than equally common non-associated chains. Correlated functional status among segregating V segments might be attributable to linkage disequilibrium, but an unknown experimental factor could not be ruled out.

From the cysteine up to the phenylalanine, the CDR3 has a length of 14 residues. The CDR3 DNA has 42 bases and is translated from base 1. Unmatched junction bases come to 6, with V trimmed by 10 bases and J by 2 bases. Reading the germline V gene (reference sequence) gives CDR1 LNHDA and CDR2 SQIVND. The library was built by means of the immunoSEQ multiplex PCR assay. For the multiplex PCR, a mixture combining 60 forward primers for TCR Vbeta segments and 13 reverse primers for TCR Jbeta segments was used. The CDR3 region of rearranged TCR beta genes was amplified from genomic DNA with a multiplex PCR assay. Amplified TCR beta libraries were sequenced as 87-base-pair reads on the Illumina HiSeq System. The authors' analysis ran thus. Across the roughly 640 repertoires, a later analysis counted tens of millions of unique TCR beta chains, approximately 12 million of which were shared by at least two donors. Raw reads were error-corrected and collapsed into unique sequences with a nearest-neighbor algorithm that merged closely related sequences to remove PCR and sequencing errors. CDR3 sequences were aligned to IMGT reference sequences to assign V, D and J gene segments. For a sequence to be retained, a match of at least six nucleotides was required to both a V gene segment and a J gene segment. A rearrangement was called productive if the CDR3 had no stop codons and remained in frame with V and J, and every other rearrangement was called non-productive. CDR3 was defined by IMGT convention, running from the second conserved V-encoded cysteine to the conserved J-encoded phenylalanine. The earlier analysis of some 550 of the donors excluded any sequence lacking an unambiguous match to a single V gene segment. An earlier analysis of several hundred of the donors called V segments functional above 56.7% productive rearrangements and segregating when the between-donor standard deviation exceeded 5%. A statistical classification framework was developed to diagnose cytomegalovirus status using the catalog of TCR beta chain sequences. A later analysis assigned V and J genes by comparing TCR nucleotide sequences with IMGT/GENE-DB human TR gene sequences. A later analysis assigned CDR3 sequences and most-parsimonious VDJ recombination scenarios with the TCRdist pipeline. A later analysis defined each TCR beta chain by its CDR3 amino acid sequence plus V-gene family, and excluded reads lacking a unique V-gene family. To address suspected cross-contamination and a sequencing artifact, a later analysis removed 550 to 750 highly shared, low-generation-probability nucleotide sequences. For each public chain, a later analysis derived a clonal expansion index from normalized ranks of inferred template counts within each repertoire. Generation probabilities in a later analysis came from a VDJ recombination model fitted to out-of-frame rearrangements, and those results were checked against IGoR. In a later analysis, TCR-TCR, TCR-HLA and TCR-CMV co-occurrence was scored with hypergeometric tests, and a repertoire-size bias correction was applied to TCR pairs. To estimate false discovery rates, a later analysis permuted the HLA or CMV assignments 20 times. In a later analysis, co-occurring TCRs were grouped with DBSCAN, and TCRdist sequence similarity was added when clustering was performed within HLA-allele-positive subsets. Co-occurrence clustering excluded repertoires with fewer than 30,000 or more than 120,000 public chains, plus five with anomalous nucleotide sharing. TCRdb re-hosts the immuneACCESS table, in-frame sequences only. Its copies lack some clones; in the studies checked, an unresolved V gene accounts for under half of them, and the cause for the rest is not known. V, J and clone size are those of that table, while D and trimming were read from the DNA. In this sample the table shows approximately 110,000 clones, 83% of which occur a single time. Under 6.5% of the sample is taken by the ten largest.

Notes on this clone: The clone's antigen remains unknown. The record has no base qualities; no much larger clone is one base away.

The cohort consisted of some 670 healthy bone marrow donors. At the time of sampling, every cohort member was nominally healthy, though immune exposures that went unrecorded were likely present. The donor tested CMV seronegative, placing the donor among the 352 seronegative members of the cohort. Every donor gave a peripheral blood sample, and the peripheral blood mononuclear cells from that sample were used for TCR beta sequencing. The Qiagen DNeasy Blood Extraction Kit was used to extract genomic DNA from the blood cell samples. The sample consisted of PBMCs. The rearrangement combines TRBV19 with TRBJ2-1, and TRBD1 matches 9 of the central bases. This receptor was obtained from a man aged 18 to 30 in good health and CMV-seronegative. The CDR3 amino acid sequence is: CATSGQGPYNEQFF. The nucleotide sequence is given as TGTGCCACCTCGGGACAGGGACCCTACAATGAGCAGTTCTTC.